Listed here are 27 T cell receptor beta chains from one sample, sequenced in a study of T cell repertoires in cytomegalovirus infection. Via MiXCR, TCRdb re-called the reads, giving one row per CDR3 protein. Of under 850,000 distinct CDR3 sequences in the sample, about 30% were seen once. These TCRs are of unknown antigen specificity. The specimen was cultured PBMCs, collected from culture after CMV antigen stimulation. The receptors come from a human donor in good health (CMV status not recorded). Some clones in this sample may be carry-over from other donors' samples.

The CDR3 sequence is CASSLSSSSYEQYF. As DNA, the CDR3 is TGCGCCAGCAGCTTGAGTAGCAGCTCCTACGAGCAGTACTTC. The chain employs TRBV5-1 and TRBJ2-7; D not resolved. CDR3 length: 14 residues. CDR1 and CDR2 from the germline V gene are SGHRS and YFSETQ. Deletions cut 1 base from V and 0 bases from J, with 8 bases between.

The chain links TRBV6-1 to TRBJ2-6; 7 nucleotides align to TRBD1. CDR1 MNHNS and CDR2 SASEGT come from the germline V gene. The CDR3 is made up of 15 amino acids. With V trimmed by 11 bases and J by 2 bases, 9 bases remained unmatched. The CDR3 DNA reads TGTGCCGGGGGACAGCGTAGGACTGGGGCCAACGTCCTGACTTTC. It codes for CAGGQRRTGANVLTF.

This chain joins TRBV6-1 and TRBJ2-7; TRBD1 might be the D (6 bases). This CDR3 is 14 amino acids long. Germline V CDR1 and CDR2: MNHNS, SASEGT. V dropped 6 bases and J dropped 6 bases, with 18 bases sitting between them. CDR3 bases: TGTGCCAGCAGCCAATCCAGGGGATCAGGCGAGCAGTACTTC. Amino acid sequence: CASSQSRGSGEQYF.

The chain has TRBV19 and TRBJ1-1, with D unclear. CDR1 and CDR2 (germline): LNHDA, SQIVND (reference sequence). This CDR3 spans 14 amino acids. With 7 bases removed from V and 1 base from J, the gap between germline ends came to 13 bases. CDR3 bases: TGTGCCAGTACCATCGGAGGACCGAACACTGAAGCTTTCTTT. It is translated as CASTIGGPNTEAFF. Together with reference TRBV19 and TRBJ1-1, the CDR3 gives the full variable domain: DGGITQSPKYLFRKEGQNVTLSCEQNLNHDAMYWYRQDPGQGLRLIYYSQIVNDFQKGDIAEGYSVSREKKESFPLTVTSAQKNPTAFYLCASTIGGPNTEAFFGQGTRLTVV.

The chain carries TRBV12-3 or TRBV12-4 and TRBJ2-2; D is perhaps TRBD1 (6 bases). V gave up 3 bases and J gave up 4 bases, with 15 bases separating them. The CDR3 consists of 16 residues. The CDR3 spells CASSFRAGAATGELFF. As DNA, the CDR3 is TGTGCCAGCAGTTTTCGGGCAGGGGCGGCCACCGGGGAGCTGTTTTTT.

This sequence joins TRBV11-2 and TRBJ2-1, with D perhaps assigned TRBD1 or TRBD2 (6 bases each). V shed 4 bases and J shed 9 bases, with 25 bases lying between them. CDR1 SGHAT and CDR2 FQNNGV come from the germline V gene. The CDR3 length is 17 residues. CDR3 in amino acids: CASSSLSGRGVAFEQFF. The CDR3 coding sequence is TGTGCCAGCAGCTCTCTTTCGGGAAGGGGGGTAGCTTTTGAGCAGTTCTTC.

For this clonotype: This sequence may be a read error, since a much larger clone differs from it by one base. V and J are TRBV7-2 and TRBJ1-6, with 8 nucleotides matching TRBD1. Germline V gives CDR1 SGHTA, CDR2 FQGNSA. The CDR3 consists of 16 residues. V shed 5 bases and J 3 bases; nucleotides not matched to a gene: 6. In nucleotides, the CDR3 is TGTACCAGCAGCCCCCAGACAGGGGACTATAATTCACCCCTCCACTTT. Protein sequence: CTSSPQTGDYNSPLHF.

V usage is TRBV28 and J usage is TRBJ1-2; weak D call: TRBD1 (5 bases). V was shortened by 3 bases and J by 3 bases, with 11 bases between the two germline ends. CDR3 size: 14 residues. Germline loops: CDR1 MDHEN, CDR2 SYDVKM. DNA of the CDR3: TGTGCCAGCAGTTTGAGACAGCGAGACTATGGCTACACCTTC. Its translation is CASSLRQRDYGYTF.

This clonotype was seen a handful of times. This sequence joins TRBV19 and TRBJ2-1; TRBD2 matches at 9 bases. CDR1 LNHDA and CDR2 SQIVND come from the germline V gene (reference sequence). Trimming cost V 7 bases and J 0 bases; bases outside gene matches: 1. CDR3 length equals 14 residues. The CDR3 loop reads CASNSGSSYNEQFF. CDR3 in DNA: TGTGCCAGTAATAGCGGGAGCTCCTACAATGAGCAGTTCTTC.

The V call is TRBV5-6, the J call TRBJ1-3; TRBD1 aligns across 9 bases. V gave up 4 bases and J gave up 5 bases; unmatched junction bases: 7. Germline CDR1 is SGHDT and CDR2 is YYEEEE. This CDR3 comprises 15 residues. CDR3 nucleotides: TGTGCCAGCAGCCCGGGGACAGGGAGTCGAAACACCATATATTTT. It encodes CASSPGTGSRNTIYF.

This clonotype appeared a few times. The V call is TRBV6-1, the J call TRBJ2-1, with TRBD2 matching 11 bases. CDR1 MNHNS and CDR2 SASEGT come from the germline V gene. The CDR3 has 20 amino acids. Unmatched junction bases numbered 15, after V lost 3 bases and J lost 2 bases. CDR3 sequence reads: CASSEGLGRLAGGPYNEQFF. CDR3 nucleotide sequence: TGTGCCAGCAGTGAGGGGTTAGGGCGTCTAGCGGGAGGCCCCTACAATGAGCAGTTCTTC.

J is TRBJ2-7 and V is TRBV11-2, with 7 nucleotides matching TRBD2. The germline gives CDR1 SGHAT, CDR2 FQNNGV. V was pared by 5 bases and J by 2 bases, with 33 bases of the junction left unmatched. The CDR3 has 23 residues. CDR3 amino acids: CASSLNPTENPSGGGSRPYEQYF. CDR3 in DNA: TGTGCCAGCAGCCTAAATCCGACCGAGAATCCTAGCGGAGGAGGGTCCCGCCCCTACGAGCAGTACTTC.

This clonotype was detected many times. CDR3 DNA: TGTGCCAGCAGCTCTGTAGCGGGGGGGTACAATGAGCAGTTCTTC. Amino acids: CASSSVAGGYNEQFF. The J gene is TRBJ2-1, the V gene TRBV7-2, with 11 nucleotides matching TRBD2. The trim removed 4 bases at V and 4 bases at J, leaving 3 bases unmatched. Germline CDR1 and CDR2: SGHTA and FQGNSA. CDR3 length: 15 residues.

This clonotype showed up just a few times. At one end, the junction sequence differs from germline, possibly due to a read error. The chain is built from TRBV28 and TRBJ2-3, with TRBD2 identical over 10 bases. This CDR3 contains 16 residues. Germline CDR1 reads MDHEN; CDR2 reads SYDVKM. The CDR3 spells CASSFRLAGGTDTQYF. The CDR3 coding sequence is TGTGCCAGCAGTTTTCGGTTAGCGGGGGGCACTGATACGCAGTATTTT.

The chain carries TRBV15 and TRBJ2-3; 14 positions agree with TRBD2. V shed 5 bases and J 2 bases; nucleotides not matched to a gene: 9. CDR3 length: 18 amino acids. Germline values: CDR1 LNHNV, CDR2 YYDKDF (reference sequence). The CDR3 DNA reads TGTGCCACCAGCGGATGGACTAGCGGGGGGAAGACCACAGATACGCAGTATTTT. It codes for CATSGWTSGGKTTDTQYF.

V usage is TRBV2 and J usage is TRBJ2-3, with a possible D match to TRBD1 (6 bases). Germline lookup yields CDR1 SNHLY and CDR2 FYNNEI. The CDR3 has 15 amino acids. V shed 4 bases and J shed 3 bases, with 14 bases lying between them. The CDR3 spells CASSVGQLGTDTQYF. CDR3 sequence (DNA): TGTGCCAGCAGTGTGGGACAACTTGGGACAGATACGCAGTATTTT.

The V gene is TRBV4-2, the J gene TRBJ1-2; D not resolved. V lost 0 bases to trimming and J lost 2 bases, with 19 bases between them. The length of the CDR3 is 18 residues. Germline CDR1 is LGHNA and CDR2 is YNFKEQ. The CDR3 DNA reads TGTGCCAGCAGCCAAGATAGAGGTATCGGTGACGGGAACTATGGCTACACCTTC. This translates into CASSQDRGIGDGNYGYTF.

Turning to this clonotype: Sequence at one end of the junction differs from germline and may be a read error. V and J are TRBV7-9 and TRBJ2-7; 7 bases agree with TRBD1. This CDR3 has 11 residues. Looked up from germline, CDR1 is SEHNR and CDR2 is FQNEAQ (reference sequence). CDR3 residues: CASSSEGAKIF. CDR3 in DNA: TGTGCCAGCAGCTCCGAGGGGGCGAAGATCTTC.

This clonotype was counted at least ten times. The rearrangement uses TRBV7-6 and TRBJ1-6; tentative D call: TRBD1 (6 bases). CDR3 length: 20 amino acids. Deletions cut 5 bases from V and 0 bases from J, with 23 bases between. Germline V lookup: CDR1 SGHVS, CDR2 FNYEAQ. The CDR3, as DNA: TGTGCCAGCAGCCGAGGATCCGGGACAAGATTTAGCTCCTATAATTCACCCCTCCACTTT. Its translation is CASSRGSGTRFSSYNSPLHF.

This clonotype has only a few counts. This rearrangement joins TRBV4-3 to TRBJ1-6; TRBD1 might be the D (6 bases). CDR3 length: 16 amino acids. Trimming shortened V by 0 bases and J by 7 bases, and 13 bases separated the two germline ends. CDR1 LGHNA and CDR2 YSLEER come from the germline V gene. CDR3 loop: CASSQDSGGNNSPLHF. The CDR3 DNA is TGCGCCAGCAGCCAAGATAGTGGGGGCAACAATTCACCCCTCCACTTT.

The gene calls are TRBV9 and TRBJ2-2; D is unresolved. This CDR3 comprises 13 residues. Trimming cost V 3 bases and J 8 bases, with 11 bases left between them. Germline values: CDR1 SGDLS, CDR2 YYNGEE. DNA of the CDR3: TGTGCCAGCAGCGCCGAGTTCGAAGGGGAGCTGTTTTTT. Protein: CASSAEFEGELFF. The whole variable domain, remainder taken from reference TRBV9 and TRBJ2-2, is DSGVTQTPKHLITATGQRVTLRCSPRSGDLSVYWYQQSLDQGLQFLIQYYNGEERAKGNILERFSAQQFPDLHSELNLSSLELGDSALYFCASSAEFEGELFFGEGSRLTVL.

This clonotype was seen more than once but under ten times. The rearrangement joins TRBV2 to TRBJ2-7; 12 positions match TRBD2. The CDR3 loop spans 14 amino acids. Per the germline V gene, CDR1 is SNHLY and CDR2 is FYNNEI. With V trimmed by 4 bases and J by 6 bases, 4 bases remained unmatched. DNA of the CDR3: TGTGCCAGCAGTGGACTAGCGGGAGTCTCCGAGCAGTACTTC. This codes for CASSGLAGVSEQYF. Together with reference TRBV2 and TRBJ2-7, the CDR3 gives the full variable domain: EPEVTQTPSHQVTQMGQEVILRCVPISNHLYFYWYRQILGQKVEFLVSFYNNEISEKSEIFDDQFSVERPDGSNFTLKIRSTKLEDSAMYFCASSGLAGVSEQYFGPGTRLTVT.

This clonotype was observed a handful of times. The rearrangement joins TRBV29-1 to TRBJ1-2, with a weak D call TRBD1 (6 bases). Germline V gives CDR1 SQVTM, CDR2 ANQGSEA. The CDR3 extends over 12 amino acids. Between the trimmed V and J ends, which lost 3 bases and 10 bases, there was a span of 15 bases. Here the CDR3 reads CSVDSGGGHYTF. CDR3 bases: TGCAGCGTTGATTCGGGGGGCGGCCACTACACCTTC. The complete variable domain, with remaining parts taken from reference TRBV29-1 and TRBJ1-2, reads SAVISQKPSRDICQRGTSLTIQCQVDSQVTMMFWYRQQPGQSLTLIATANQGSEATYESGFVIDKFPISRPNLTFSTLTVSNMSPEDSSIYLCSVDSGGGHYTFGSGTRLTVV.

This clonotype is a singleton in its sample. This chain joins TRBV5-4 and TRBJ2-2; maybe TRBD2 (6 bases). Trimming pared 4 bases from V and 4 bases from J, leaving 17 bases between. The length of the CDR3 is 16 residues. Germline V gives CDR1 SGHNT, CDR2 YYREEE (reference sequence). The CDR3 loop is CASSPLAGQPTGELFF. The CDR3, as DNA: TGTGCCAGCAGCCCGCTGGCGGGGCAACCCACCGGGGAGCTGTTTTTT.

This chain links TRBV5-1 with TRBJ2-7; 10 positions agree with TRBD2. This CDR3 has 14 amino acids. The trim removed 1 base at V and 7 bases at J, leaving 5 bases unmatched. Germline V CDR1 and CDR2: SGHRS, YFSETQ. CDR3 region: CASSLSGRAKEQYF. In nucleotides, the CDR3 is TGCGCCAGCAGCTTGAGCGGGAGGGCGAAAGAGCAGTACTTC.

The chain couples TRBV27 to TRBJ2-6; D is unresolved. The CDR3 extends over 17 amino acids. CDR1 and CDR2 (germline): MNHEY, SMNVEV (reference sequence). Trimming removed 2 bases from V and 0 bases from J, with 11 bases in between. Written as DNA, the CDR3 is TGTGCCAGCAGTTTACGACCGCGAAACTCTGGGGCCAACGTCCTGACTTTC. Residues: CASSLRPRNSGANVLTF.

This clonotype has at least ten counts. CDR3 coding DNA: TGTGCCAGCAGCTCCCTGGCGGGGGGAAACATTCAGTACTTC. It is translated as CASSSLAGGNIQYF. The chain has TRBV7-8 and TRBJ2-4; 8 nucleotides line up with TRBD2. V trimming: 4 bases; J trimming: 6 bases; junction bases outside the gene matches: 5. Germline CDR1 SGHVS, CDR2 FQNEAQ. The CDR3 runs to 14 residues.